This T cell receptor beta chain was recovered during a study of blood T cell repertoires in COVID-19. In the study overall: PBMCs, B-cell-depleted T cells, or T cells were the source of the cDNA or gDNA that made up the material.

In the authors' workflow: How many nucleated cells were present was estimated from reference gene primer amplification. Libraries were prepared by immunoSEQ multiplex PCR; TCRdb keeps only in-frame clonotypes and omits some of them. V and J calls plus clone size are reproduced from that table; the DNA served to infer D and trimming. Among 150,000 to 200,000 clones, roughly nine tenths were seen once, and the ten largest hold approximately 9.9%. Enrolled during active infection, Seattle patients were then followed longitudinally. Germline V gene sequence: CDR1 KGHDR, CDR2 SFDVKD. The CDR3 sequence is 12 residues long. V dropped 7 bases and J dropped 11 bases, with 16 bases sitting between them.

Input material: peripheral blood. This chain links TRBV24-1 with TRBJ1-1; D is undetermined. The sequence was obtained from a woman in her sixties or seventies with COVID-19, enrolled during active disease. The CDR3 sequence is CATRDKTEMAFF. The CDR3 nucleotides are TGTGCCACCAGGGATAAAACAGAGATGGCTTTCTTT.